The present T cell receptor (beta chain) was sequenced within a study of T cell repertoires in cytomegalovirus infection. TCRdb used MiXCR to reprocess the reads, holding one entry per CDR3 protein. Of roughly 720,000 distinct CDR3 sequences in the sample, about 40% were seen once. The source of this sequence is a human donor in good health (CMV status not recorded). Some clones in this sample may be carry-over from other donors' samples. The specimen was PBMCs.

This CDR3 is CATSRFRGGEQYF. CDR3 nucleotides: TGTGCCACCAGCAGGTTCAGGGGCGGCGAGCAGTACTTC. The J gene is TRBJ2-7, the V gene TRBV15, with D tentatively TRBD1 (6 bases). Per germline, CDR1 LNHNV and CDR2 YYDKDF (reference sequence). Deletions cut 3 bases from V and 6 bases from J, with 12 bases between. The CDR3 length is 13 residues.